These 13 T cell receptor beta chains share one sample of origin, sequenced in a study of T cell repertoires in cytomegalovirus infection. From the reads, TCRdb called clonotypes with MiXCR, one entry per CDR3 protein. The sample carries 170,000 or so distinct CDR3 sequences, approximately 15% recorded once. Sequencing input: PBMCs. These receptors all stem from a human donor in good health (CMV status not recorded). Some clones in this sample may be carry-over from other donors' samples.

This sequence joins TRBV6-5 and TRBJ1-1; D is possibly TRBD1 (6 bases). Looked up from germline, CDR1 is MNHEY and CDR2 is SVGAGI. The V and J ends lost 4 bases and 0 bases respectively, with 12 bases between them. The CDR3 has 15 residues. Here the CDR3 reads CASSFTRTVNTEAFF. In nucleotides, the CDR3 is TGTGCCAGCAGTTTCACGAGGACAGTGAACACTGAAGCTTTCTTT.

This clonotype was seen many times. The chain carries TRBV6-6 and TRBJ2-5; 12 bases align to TRBD2. The CDR3 extends over 16 amino acids. V shed 0 bases, J shed 2 bases, and the junction held 1 base outside the gene matches. Germline CDR1 MNHNY, CDR2 SVGAGI (reference sequence). The CDR3 reads CASSYSLAGGQETQYF. The CDR3 DNA reads TGTGCCAGCAGTTACTCACTAGCGGGGGGACAAGAGACCCAGTACTTC.

This clonotype appeared many times. CDR3 bases: TGTGCCAGCAGCTTAAATGGGAGGCTTCAAGAGACCCAGTACTTC. It yields the protein CASSLNGRLQETQYF. The rearrangement joins TRBV7-2 to TRBJ2-5; TRBD2 is a possible D gene (6 bases). CDR3 length: 15 amino acids. Trimming stripped 2 bases from V and 2 bases from J, with 12 bases between. Germline V gene lookup returns CDR1 SGHTA and CDR2 FQGNSA.

As concerns this clonotype: A much larger clone sits a single nucleotide away, making a read error possible. The CDR3 loop is CASSFATEAFF. CDR3 bases: TGTGCCAGCAGCTTTGCCACTGAAGCTTTCTTT. The chain recombines TRBV7-9 with TRBJ1-1; D gene unclear. Germline V CDR1 and CDR2: SEHNR, FQNEAQ (reference sequence). Trimming pared 3 bases from V and 4 bases from J, leaving 3 bases between. CDR3 size: 11 residues.

The V gene is TRBV28, the J gene TRBJ2-2, with 7 bases aligning to TRBD1. J gave up 3 bases and V 5 bases, and 9 bases lay outside the gene matches. This CDR3 contains 16 residues. CDR1 is MDHEN and CDR2 is SYDVKM in the germline V gene. The CDR3 loop reads CASSLNNRGYTGELFF. CDR3 sequence (DNA): TGTGCCAGCAGTCTTAACAACAGGGGTTACACCGGGGAGCTGTTTTTT.

The V gene is TRBV6-1, the J gene TRBJ2-1; 7 bases match TRBD1. The CDR3 contains 12 residues. V dropped 9 bases and J dropped 7; count of bases not matched to a gene: 6. In germline, CDR1 is MNHNS, CDR2 SASEGT. This CDR3 reads CASRTGRNEQFF. The CDR3 DNA is TGTGCCAGTAGGACAGGTCGTAATGAGCAGTTCTTC.

In its sample, this clonotype was seen a few times. CDR3 region: CASSYDWGKAKNIQYF. Here the CDR3 DNA reads TGTGCCAGCAGCTATGACTGGGGCAAAGCCAAAAACATTCAGTACTTC. This chain joins TRBV7-9 and TRBJ2-4; TRBD1 might be the D (5 bases). This CDR3 is 16 amino acids long. V dropped 4 bases and J dropped 0 bases, with 13 bases sitting between them. Germline V gives CDR1 SEHNR, CDR2 FQNEAQ (reference sequence).

This chain links TRBV20-1 with TRBJ1-1; D unclear. With 1 base removed from V and 3 bases from J, the gap between germline ends came to 9 bases. The CDR3 has 13 residues. Germline-derived CDR1 and CDR2 are DFQATT and SNEGSKA (reference sequence). CDR3 residues: CSARVPDDTEAFF. The CDR3 region has the DNA TGCAGTGCTAGAGTCCCCGATGACACTGAAGCTTTCTTT.

The chain's CDR3 is CSAKTGIEQYF. For the CDR3, the DNA is TGCAGTGCCAAAACAGGGATCGAGCAGTACTTC. The gene calls are TRBV20-1 and TRBJ2-7; D is possibly TRBD1 (6 bases). Trimming removed 6 bases from V and 6 bases from J, with 12 bases in between. CDR1 is DFQATT, CDR2 SNEGSKA, per germline (reference sequence). The CDR3 contains 11 residues.

V and J are TRBV28 and TRBJ1-5; no clear D gene. Between the trimmed V and J ends, which lost 8 bases and 1 base, there was a span of 12 bases. Germline V lookup: CDR1 MDHEN, CDR2 SYDVKM. The CDR3 has 14 residues. This chain's CDR3 is CASHRKRSNQPQHF. Written as DNA, the CDR3 is TGTGCCAGCCATAGGAAGCGGAGCAATCAGCCCCAGCATTTT. Supplemented by reference TRBV28 and TRBJ1-5, the full variable domain reads DVKVTQSSRYLVKRTGEKVFLECVQDMDHENMFWYRQDPGLGLRLIYFSYDVKMKEKGDIPEGYSVSREKKERFSLILESASTNQTSMYLCASHRKRSNQPQHFGDGTRLSIL.

This clonotype was picked up many times. The rearrangement uses TRBV7-7 and TRBJ2-1; D uncertain. The CDR3 spans 14 residues. The ends were cut back, 5 bases at V and 5 bases at J, with 13 bases in the middle. Germline V gives CDR1 SSHAT, CDR2 FNYEAQ (reference sequence). CDR3: CASSGSPQNNEQFF. As DNA, the CDR3 is TGTGCCAGCAGCGGGTCTCCTCAAAACAATGAGCAGTTCTTC.

The V and J genes are TRBV6-1 and TRBJ2-6; 8 bases are a match to TRBD1. Germline CDR1 reads MNHNS; CDR2 reads SASEGT. The V and J ends lost 5 bases and 2 bases, in that order; junction bases with no gene match: 11. The CDR3 has 18 amino acids. The CDR3 loop is CASSLSGAGGAGANVLTF. CDR3 sequence (DNA): TGTGCCAGCAGTCTCTCGGGGGCAGGGGGCGCTGGGGCCAACGTCCTGACTTTC.

This clonotype was counted many times. CDR3 loop: CASSFGLAISYEQYF. CDR3 DNA: TGTGCCAGCAGCTTTGGACTAGCGATTTCCTACGAGCAGTACTTC. This chain connects TRBV7-2 to TRBJ2-7; 9 bases align to TRBD2. V gave up 3 bases and J gave up 1 base; unmatched junction bases: 4. The CDR3 extends over 15 amino acids. Germline CDR1 and CDR2: SGHTA and FQGNSA.